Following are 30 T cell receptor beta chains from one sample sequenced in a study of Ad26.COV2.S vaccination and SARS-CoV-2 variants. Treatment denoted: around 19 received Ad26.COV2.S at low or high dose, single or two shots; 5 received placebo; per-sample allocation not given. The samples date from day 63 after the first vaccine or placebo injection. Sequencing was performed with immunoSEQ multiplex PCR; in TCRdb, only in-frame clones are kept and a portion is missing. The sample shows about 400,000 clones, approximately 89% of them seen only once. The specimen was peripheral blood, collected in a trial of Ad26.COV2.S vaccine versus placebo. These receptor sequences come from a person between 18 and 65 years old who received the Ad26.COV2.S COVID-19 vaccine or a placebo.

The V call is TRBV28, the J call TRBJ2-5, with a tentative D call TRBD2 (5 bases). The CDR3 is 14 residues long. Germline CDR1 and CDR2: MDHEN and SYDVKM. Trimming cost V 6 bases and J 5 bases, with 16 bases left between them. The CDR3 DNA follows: TGTGCCAGCAGGTCACCGGGAAGGCGCGAGACCCAGTACTTC. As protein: CASRSPGRRETQYF.

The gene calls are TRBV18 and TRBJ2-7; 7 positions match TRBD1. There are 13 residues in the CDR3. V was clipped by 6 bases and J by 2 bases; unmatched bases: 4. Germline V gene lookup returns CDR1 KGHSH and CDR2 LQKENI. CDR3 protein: CASSGQATYEQYF. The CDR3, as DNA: TGTGCCAGCTCCGGACAGGCCACCTACGAGCAGTACTTC.

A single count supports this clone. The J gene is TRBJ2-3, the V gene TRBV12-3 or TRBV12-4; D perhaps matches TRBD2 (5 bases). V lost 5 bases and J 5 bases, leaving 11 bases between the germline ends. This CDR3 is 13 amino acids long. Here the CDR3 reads CASSRGIVDTQYF. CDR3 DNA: TGTGCCAGCAGTCGGGGTATCGTAGATACGCAGTATTTT.

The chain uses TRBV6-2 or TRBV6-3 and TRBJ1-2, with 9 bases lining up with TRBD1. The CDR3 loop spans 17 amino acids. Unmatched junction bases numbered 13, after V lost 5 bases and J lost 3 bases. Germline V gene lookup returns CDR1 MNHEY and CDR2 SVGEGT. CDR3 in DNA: TGTGCCAGCAGTGTACGTTCACCGGGACAGGGATACTATGGCTACACCTTC. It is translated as CASSVRSPGQGYYGYTF.

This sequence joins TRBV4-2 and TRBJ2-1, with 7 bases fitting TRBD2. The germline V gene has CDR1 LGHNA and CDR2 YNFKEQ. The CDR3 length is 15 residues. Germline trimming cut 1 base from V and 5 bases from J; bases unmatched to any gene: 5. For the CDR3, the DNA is TGTGCCAGCAGCCAAGCGGGGGGAGGGAACAATGAGCAGTTCTTC. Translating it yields CASSQAGGGNNEQFF.

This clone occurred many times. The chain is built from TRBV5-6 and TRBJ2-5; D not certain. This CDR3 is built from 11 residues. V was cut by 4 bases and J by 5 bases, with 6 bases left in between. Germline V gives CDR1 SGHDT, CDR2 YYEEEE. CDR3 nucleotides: TGTGCCAGCAGCGCTTCGGAGACCCAGTACTTC. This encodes CASSASETQYF.

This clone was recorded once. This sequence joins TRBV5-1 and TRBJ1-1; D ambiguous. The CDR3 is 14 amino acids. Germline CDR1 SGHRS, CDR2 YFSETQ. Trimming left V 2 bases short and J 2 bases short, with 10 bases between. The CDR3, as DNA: TGCGCCAGCAGCTTATCCGGCACTAACACTGAAGCTTTCTTT. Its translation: CASSLSGTNTEAFF.

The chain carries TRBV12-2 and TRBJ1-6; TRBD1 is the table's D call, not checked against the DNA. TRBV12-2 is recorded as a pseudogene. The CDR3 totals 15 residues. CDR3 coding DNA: TGTGCAAGTCGCCATACAGGGGATGGTAATTCACCCCTCCACTTT. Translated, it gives CASRHTGDGNSPLHF.

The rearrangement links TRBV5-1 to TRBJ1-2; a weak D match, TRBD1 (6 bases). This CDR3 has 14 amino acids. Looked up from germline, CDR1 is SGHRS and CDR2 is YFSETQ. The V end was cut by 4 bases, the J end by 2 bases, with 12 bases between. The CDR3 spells CASSPGHTNYGYTF. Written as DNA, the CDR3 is TGCGCCAGCAGCCCGGGACACACAAACTATGGCTACACCTTC.

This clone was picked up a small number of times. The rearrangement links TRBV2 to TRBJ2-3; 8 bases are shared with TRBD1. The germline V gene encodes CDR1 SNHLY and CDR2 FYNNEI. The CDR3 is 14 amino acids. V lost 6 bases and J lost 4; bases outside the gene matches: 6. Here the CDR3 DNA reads TGTGCCAGCAGGAAGGACAGGGTGGCAGATACGCAGTATTTT. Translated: CASRKDRVADTQYF.

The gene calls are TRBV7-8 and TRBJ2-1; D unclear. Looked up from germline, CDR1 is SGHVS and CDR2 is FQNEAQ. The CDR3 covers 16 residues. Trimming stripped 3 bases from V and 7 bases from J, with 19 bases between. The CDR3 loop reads CASSFRAPRLMNEQFF. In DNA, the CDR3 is TGTGCCAGCAGCTTCCGGGCCCCGAGATTGATGAATGAGCAGTTCTTC.

The DNA for the CDR3 is TGTGCCAGCAGCCAAGTGTGGAAGGGGGATCGTGGCTACACCTTC. Its translation: CASSQVWKGDRGYTF. This chain uses TRBV3-1 (or the pseudogene TRBV3-2) with TRBJ1-2; possible D gene TRBD1, 6 bases. The CDR3 length is 15 residues. Trimming pared 1 base from V and 7 bases from J, leaving 16 bases between. CDR1 LGHDT and CDR2 YNNKEL come from the germline V gene (reference sequence).

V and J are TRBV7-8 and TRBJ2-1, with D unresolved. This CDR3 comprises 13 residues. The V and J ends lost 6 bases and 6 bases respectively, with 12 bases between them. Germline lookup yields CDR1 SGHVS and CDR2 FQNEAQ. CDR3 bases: TGTGCCAGCAGACCCCCAGCTTCCAATGAGCAGTTCTTC. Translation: CASRPPASNEQFF.

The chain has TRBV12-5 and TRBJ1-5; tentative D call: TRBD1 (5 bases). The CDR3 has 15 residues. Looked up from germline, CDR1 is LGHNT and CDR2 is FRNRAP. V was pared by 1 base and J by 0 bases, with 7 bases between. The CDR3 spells CASGLGGVSNQPQHF. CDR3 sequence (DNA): TGTGCTAGTGGTTTGGGAGGGGTTAGCAATCAGCCCCAGCATTTT. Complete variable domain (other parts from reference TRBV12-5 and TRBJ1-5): DARVTQTPRHKVTEMGQEVTMRCQPILGHNTVFWYRQTMMQGLELLAYFRNRAPLDDSGMPKDRFSAEMPDATLATLKIQPSEPRDSAVYFCASGLGGVSNQPQHFGDGTRLSIL.

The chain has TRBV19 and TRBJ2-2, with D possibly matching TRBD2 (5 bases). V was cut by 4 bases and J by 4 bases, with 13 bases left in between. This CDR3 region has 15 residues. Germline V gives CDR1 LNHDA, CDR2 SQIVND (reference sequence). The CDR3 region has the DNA TGTGCCAGTAGTACCTCAACTAGACTCACCGGGGAGCTGTTTTTT. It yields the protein CASSTSTRLTGELFF.

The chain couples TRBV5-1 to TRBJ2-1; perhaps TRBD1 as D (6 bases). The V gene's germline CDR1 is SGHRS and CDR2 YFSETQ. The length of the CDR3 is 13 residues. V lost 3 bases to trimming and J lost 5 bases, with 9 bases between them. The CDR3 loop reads CASSWDTHNEQFF. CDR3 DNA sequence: TGCGCCAGCAGCTGGGACACCCACAATGAGCAGTTCTTC.

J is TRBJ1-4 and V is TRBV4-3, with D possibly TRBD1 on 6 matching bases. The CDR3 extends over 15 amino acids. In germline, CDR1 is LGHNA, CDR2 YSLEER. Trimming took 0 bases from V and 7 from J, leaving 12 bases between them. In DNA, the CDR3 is TGCGCCAGCAGCCAAGATTGGGGGGCCTTTGAAAAACTGTTTTTT. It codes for CASSQDWGAFEKLFF.

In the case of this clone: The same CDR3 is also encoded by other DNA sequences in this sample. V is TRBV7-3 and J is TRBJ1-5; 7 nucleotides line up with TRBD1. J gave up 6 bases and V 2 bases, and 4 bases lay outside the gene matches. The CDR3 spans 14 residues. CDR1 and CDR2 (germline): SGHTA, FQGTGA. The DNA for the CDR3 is TGTGCCAGCAGCTTAGACAGGGTGGGTCAGCCCCAGCATTTT. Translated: CASSLDRVGQPQHF.

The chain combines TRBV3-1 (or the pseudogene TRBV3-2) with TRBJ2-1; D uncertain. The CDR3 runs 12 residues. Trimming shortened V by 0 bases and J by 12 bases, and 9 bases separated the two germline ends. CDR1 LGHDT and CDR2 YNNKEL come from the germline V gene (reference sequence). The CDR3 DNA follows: TGTGCCAGCAGCCAAGATCCCAGATTGCAGTTCTTC. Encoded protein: CASSQDPRLQFF.

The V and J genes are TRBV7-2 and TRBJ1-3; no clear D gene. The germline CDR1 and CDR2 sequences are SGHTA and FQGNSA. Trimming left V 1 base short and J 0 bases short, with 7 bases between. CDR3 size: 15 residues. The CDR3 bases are TGTGCCAGCAGCTTAGGGCGGCACTCTGGAAACACCATATATTTT. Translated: CASSLGRHSGNTIYF.

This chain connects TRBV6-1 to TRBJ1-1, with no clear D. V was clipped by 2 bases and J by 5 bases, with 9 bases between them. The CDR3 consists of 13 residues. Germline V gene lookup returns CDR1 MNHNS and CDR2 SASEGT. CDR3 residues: CASSENRGTEAFF. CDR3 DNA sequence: TGTGCCAGCAGTGAAAACCGAGGGACTGAAGCTTTCTTT.

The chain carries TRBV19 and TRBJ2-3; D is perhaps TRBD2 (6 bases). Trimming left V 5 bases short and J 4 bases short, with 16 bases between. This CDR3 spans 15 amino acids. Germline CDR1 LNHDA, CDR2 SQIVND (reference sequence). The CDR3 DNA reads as TGTGCCAGTAGTGTGACCGGGACTCTGGCAGATACGCAGTATTTT. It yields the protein CASSVTGTLADTQYF.

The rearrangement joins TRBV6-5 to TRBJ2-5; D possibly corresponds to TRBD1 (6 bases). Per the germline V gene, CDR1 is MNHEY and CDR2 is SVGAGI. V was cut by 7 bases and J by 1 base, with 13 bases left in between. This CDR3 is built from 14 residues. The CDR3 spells CASTGGLVQETQYF. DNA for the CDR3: TGTGCCAGCACTGGGGGCTTGGTCCAAGAGACCCAGTACTTC.

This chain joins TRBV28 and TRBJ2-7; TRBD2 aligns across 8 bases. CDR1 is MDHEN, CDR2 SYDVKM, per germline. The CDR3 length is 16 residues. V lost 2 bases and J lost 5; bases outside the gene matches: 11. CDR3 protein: CASSLRAGVTDHEQYF. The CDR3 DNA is TGTGCCAGCAGTTTAAGAGCGGGAGTAACGGACCACGAGCAGTACTTC.

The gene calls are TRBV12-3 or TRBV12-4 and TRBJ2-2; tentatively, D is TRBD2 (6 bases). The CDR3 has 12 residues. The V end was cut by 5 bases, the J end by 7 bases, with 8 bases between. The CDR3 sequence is CASSRDFGELFF. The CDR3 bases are TGTGCCAGCAGTAGGGACTTCGGGGAGCTGTTTTTT.

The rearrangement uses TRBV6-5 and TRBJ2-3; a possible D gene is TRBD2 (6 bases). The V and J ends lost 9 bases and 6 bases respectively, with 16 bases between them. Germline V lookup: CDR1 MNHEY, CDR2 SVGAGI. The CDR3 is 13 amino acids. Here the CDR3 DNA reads TGTGCCAGTTATCGGGGGACCATTGATACGCAGTATTTT. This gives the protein CASYRGTIDTQYF.

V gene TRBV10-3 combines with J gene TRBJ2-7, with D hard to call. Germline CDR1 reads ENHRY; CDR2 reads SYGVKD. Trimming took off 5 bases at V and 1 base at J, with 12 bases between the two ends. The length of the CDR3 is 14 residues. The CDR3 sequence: CAISTQKSSYEQYF. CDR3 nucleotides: TGTGCCATCAGTACCCAGAAATCATCCTACGAGCAGTACTTC.

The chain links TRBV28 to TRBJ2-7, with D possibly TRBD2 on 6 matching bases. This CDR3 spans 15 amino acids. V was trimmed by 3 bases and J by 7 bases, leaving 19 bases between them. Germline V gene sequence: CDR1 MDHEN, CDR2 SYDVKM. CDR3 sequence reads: CASSLLAGGMGEQYF. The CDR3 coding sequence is TGTGCCAGCAGTTTGCTGGCCGGCGGGATGGGAGAGCAGTACTTC.

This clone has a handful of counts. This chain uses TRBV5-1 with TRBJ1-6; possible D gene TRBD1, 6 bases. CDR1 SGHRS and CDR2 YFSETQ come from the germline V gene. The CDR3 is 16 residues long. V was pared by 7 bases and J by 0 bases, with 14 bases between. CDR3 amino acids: CASRNDRNSYNSPLHF. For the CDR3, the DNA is TGCGCCAGCCGAAATGACAGGAACTCCTATAATTCACCCCTCCACTTT.

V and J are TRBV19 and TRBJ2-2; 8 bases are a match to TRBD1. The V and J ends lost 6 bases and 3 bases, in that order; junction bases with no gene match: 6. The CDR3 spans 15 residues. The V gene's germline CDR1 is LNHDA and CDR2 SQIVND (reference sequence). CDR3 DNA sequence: TGTGCCAGTAGAGACAGGGGCGCCTACACCGGGGAGCTGTTTTTT. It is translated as CASRDRGAYTGELFF.